These 26 T cell receptor beta chains were all obtained from the same sample, sequenced in a study of shared clonotypes between healthy human individuals. Assay used: immunoSEQ multiplex PCR; TCRdb lists only in-frame clones, some missing. The repertoire holds 950,000 to 1,100,000 clones, about four fifths seen once, with under 0.8% in the top ten. Sequencing was carried out using memory CD4+ T cells from PBMCs. Subset meaning: CD45RA-negative fraction. Source of these receptors: a man aged 18 to 29 in good health. Some clones in this sample may be carry-over from other donors' samples.

The chain is built from TRBV7-9 and TRBJ1-1; D is perhaps TRBD1 (6 bases). The V end lost 5 bases, the J end lost 5 bases, and 18 bases lay between the germline ends. The CDR3 contains 15 residues. The germline V gene has CDR1 SEHNR and CDR2 FQNEAQ (reference sequence). Here the CDR3 reads CASSAGQTERTEAFF. In DNA, the CDR3 is TGTGCCAGCAGCGCGGGACAAACAGAAAGGACTGAAGCTTTCTTT. The whole variable domain, filled in from reference TRBV7-9 and TRBJ1-1, reads DTGVSQNPRHKITKRGQNVTFRCDPISEHNRLYWYRQTLGQGPEFLTYFQNEAQLEKSRLLSDRFSAERPKGSFSTLEIQRTEQGDSAMYLCASSAGQTERTEAFFGQGTRLTVV.

This clone was seen a handful of times. The chain links TRBV11-2 to TRBJ1-1; 8 bases are a match to TRBD1. This CDR3 is built from 15 residues. The V and J ends lost 5 bases and 4 bases, in that order; junction bases with no gene match: 9. The germline CDR1 and CDR2 sequences are SGHAT and FQNNGV. CDR3 sequence reads: CASSRAGQVGTEAFF. The CDR3 nucleotides are TGTGCCAGCAGCCGAGCGGGACAGGTGGGCACTGAAGCTTTCTTT.

This clone was seen a single time. The CDR3 DNA reads TGTGCCAGCAGCGTAGAGGCATCGACCAGTGAAGCTTTCTTT. It codes for CASSVEASTSEAFF. The V gene is TRBV9, the J gene TRBJ1-1; D gene unclear. Germline V gene sequence: CDR1 SGDLS, CDR2 YYNGEE. Trimming cost V 0 bases and J 7 bases, with 13 bases left between them. The CDR3 extends over 14 amino acids.

V gene TRBV19 combines with J gene TRBJ2-1; D is possibly TRBD2 (6 bases). Deletions cut 5 bases from V and 7 bases from J, with 21 bases between. This CDR3 is built from 16 residues. Per germline, CDR1 LNHDA and CDR2 SQIVND (reference sequence). CDR3 bases: TGTGCCAGTAGTCGCTTATCGAGCGGGTTAAAGAATGAGCAGTTCTTC. Its translation: CASSRLSSGLKNEQFF.

The chain couples TRBV19 to TRBJ1-1, with D hard to call. Trimming removed 4 bases at V and 5 bases at J, with 8 bases between. From germline, CDR1 is LNHDA and CDR2 SQIVND (reference sequence). CDR3 length: 12 residues. The CDR3 region is CASSTGLTEAFF. Written as DNA, the CDR3 is TGTGCCAGTAGTACAGGCCTTACTGAAGCTTTCTTT. The whole variable domain, filled in from reference TRBV19 and TRBJ1-1, reads DGGITQSPKYLFRKEGQNVTLSCEQNLNHDAMYWYRQDPGQGLRLIYYSQIVNDFQKGDIAEGYSVSREKKESFPLTVTSAQKNPTAFYLCASSTGLTEAFFGQGTRLTVV.

This clone was observed a handful of times. The chain recombines TRBV6-1 with TRBJ2-1; D is possibly TRBD1 (6 bases). The germline gives CDR1 MNHNS, CDR2 SASEGT. This CDR3 is built from 13 residues. Trimming removed 5 bases at V and 9 bases at J, with 14 bases between. The CDR3 bases are TGTGCCAGCAGTCAAGACGGGACACGTGAGCAGTTCTTC. Translating it yields CASSQDGTREQFF.

The chain uses TRBV5-4 and TRBJ2-3, with 7 bases identical to TRBD2. CDR1 is SGHNT and CDR2 is YYREEE in the germline V gene (reference sequence). The trim removed 1 base at V and 3 bases at J, leaving 11 bases unmatched. The CDR3 spans 17 residues. The CDR3 sequence is CASSLKVGGGKTDTQYF. The CDR3 nucleotides are TGTGCCAGCAGCTTGAAAGTGGGCGGGGGTAAGACAGATACGCAGTATTTT.

This clone has only a few counts. The V and J genes are TRBV10-2 and TRBJ1-1; D gene unclear. CDR3 length: 12 residues. Germline V gene data show CDR1 as WSHSY and CDR2 as SAAADI. With 7 bases removed from V and 1 base from J, the gap between germline ends came to 7 bases. CDR3 residues: CASTVGNTEAFF. The CDR3 DNA sequence: TGCGCCAGCACGGTGGGGAACACTGAAGCTTTCTTT.

The genes are TRBV7-8 and TRBJ2-6; D is undetermined. The CDR3 is made up of 15 amino acids. V lost 5 bases and J 4 bases, leaving 12 bases between the germline ends. Germline V lookup: CDR1 SGHVS, CDR2 FQNEAQ. CDR3 in amino acids: CASSLPRVGANVLTF. The CDR3 nucleotides are TGTGCCAGCAGCCTCCCCCGGGTAGGGGCCAACGTCCTGACTTTC.

This clone has only a few counts. Other nucleotide sequences in the sample specify the same CDR3. This sequence joins TRBV11-2 and TRBJ2-3, with D unresolved. Germline loops: CDR1 SGHAT, CDR2 FQNNGV. Trimming removed 4 bases from V and 6 bases from J, with 8 bases in between. The CDR3 totals 12 residues. The CDR3 coding sequence is TGTGCCAGCAGCTCACAGTCGGATACGCAGTATTTT. It translates to CASSSQSDTQYF.

The rearrangement joins TRBV14 to TRBJ1-3; D unresolved. The CDR3 runs 13 residues. Trimming cost V 3 bases and J 1 base, with 4 bases left between them. CDR1 SGHDN and CDR2 FVKESK come from the germline V gene. This CDR3 is CASSQGSGNTIYF. CDR3 nucleotides: TGTGCCAGCAGCCAGGGATCTGGAAACACCATATATTTT.

This clone was seen just once. This sequence joins TRBV7-2 and TRBJ2-7; D is unclear. The CDR3 spans 15 residues. The germline gives CDR1 SGHTA, CDR2 FQGNSA. With 2 bases removed from V and 0 bases from J, the gap between germline ends came to 11 bases. The DNA for the CDR3 is TGTGCCAGCAGCTTATTGCAGGCCCCCTCCTACGAGCAGTACTTC. The encoded protein is CASSLLQAPSYEQYF.

This sequence joins TRBV4-1 and TRBJ2-5, with D hard to call. The CDR3 covers 14 residues. V was pared by 4 bases and J by 4 bases, with 13 bases between. Per the germline V gene, CDR1 is MGHRA and CDR2 is YSYEKL. The CDR3 DNA reads as TGCGCCAGCAGCCTCTCCACGGGCCGAGAGACCCAGTACTTC. This encodes CASSLSTGRETQYF.

V and J are TRBV6-1 and TRBJ2-7, with TRBD1 as a possible D gene (5 bases). From germline, CDR1 is MNHNS and CDR2 SASEGT. CDR3 length equals 14 residues. V lost 5 bases and J lost 2, with 13 bases in between. The CDR3 is CASSPMTATYEQYF. CDR3 bases: TGTGCCAGCAGTCCAATGACAGCTACCTACGAGCAGTACTTC.

The chain employs TRBV20-1 and TRBJ2-3; a weak D match, TRBD2 (6 bases). V lost 6 bases and J 5 bases, leaving 9 bases between the germline ends. The CDR3 length is 11 residues. Germline V gene lookup returns CDR1 DFQATT and CDR2 SNEGSKA (reference sequence). The CDR3 reads CSALGGDTQYF. CDR3 sequence (DNA): TGCAGTGCCTTGGGGGGAGATACGCAGTATTTT.

Concerning this clone itself: A single base separates this from a much larger clone, so it may be a read error. At the DNA level, this CDR3 is encoded by other sequences in the same sample as well. V usage is TRBV28 and J usage is TRBJ1-4; D is possibly TRBD1 (6 bases). Germline lookup yields CDR1 MDHEN and CDR2 SYDVKM. This CDR3 has 15 residues. CDR3 coding DNA: TGTGCCAGCAGTTTATTGGGGGCGACTAATGAAAAACTGTTTTTC. The encoded protein is CASSLLGATNEKLFF.

This clone was counted a single time. The CDR3 DNA reads as TGTGCCAGCGCTCAGCGACCACGCGCGGATACGCAGTATTTT. As protein: CASAQRPRADTQYF. V and J are TRBV9 and TRBJ2-3, with D uncertain. CDR1 is SGDLS, CDR2 YYNGEE, per germline. The CDR3 totals 14 residues. Trimming left V 7 bases short and J 6 bases short, with 18 bases between.

The V gene is TRBV11-2, the J gene TRBJ2-3, with 9 bases lining up with TRBD2. V trimming: 2 bases; J trimming: 4 bases; junction bases outside the gene matches: 1. CDR1 is SGHAT, CDR2 FQNNGV, per germline. The CDR3 consists of 14 residues. The chain's CDR3 is CASSLIAGADTQYF. The CDR3 nucleotides read TGTGCCAGCAGCTTAATAGCGGGAGCAGATACGCAGTATTTT.

There are many counts of this clone. This chain links TRBV19 with TRBJ2-2, with D uncertain. CDR3 length equals 14 residues. CDR1 is LNHDA and CDR2 is SQIVND in the germline V gene (reference sequence). Trimming took 5 bases from V and 1 from J, leaving 8 bases between them. CDR3 amino acids: CASSRPGNTGELFF. The CDR3 DNA sequence: TGTGCCAGTAGTCGGCCAGGGAACACCGGGGAGCTGTTTTTT.

The V call is TRBV6-5, the J call TRBJ2-5; 10 nucleotides align to TRBD1. Germline V lookup: CDR1 MNHEY, CDR2 SVGAGI. V shed 5 bases and J 5 bases; nucleotides not matched to a gene: 8. The length of the CDR3 is 15 residues. As DNA, the CDR3 is TGTGCCAGCAGTCGGGGGGGACAGGGGCTGGAGACCCAGTACTTC. Its protein is CASSRGGQGLETQYF.

The gene calls are TRBV29-1 and TRBJ2-3; 12 nucleotides line up with TRBD2. V lost 4 bases, J lost 1 base, and 6 bases stayed unmatched. Looked up from germline, CDR1 is SQVTM and CDR2 is ANQGSEA. CDR3 length equals 16 residues. DNA of the CDR3: TGCAGCGTTGCCCGACTAGCGGGAGAGGGCACAGATACGCAGTATTTT. Translating gives CSVARLAGEGTDTQYF.

With respect to this clone: Within the sample, other DNA sequences also encode this same CDR3. This chain uses TRBV18 with TRBJ1-1; tentative D call: TRBD1 (5 bases). V shed 2 bases and J shed 8 bases, with 12 bases lying between them. The CDR3 totals 13 residues. Germline V gene data show CDR1 as KGHSH and CDR2 as LQKENI. The CDR3 reads CASSPIWGDEAFF. The CDR3 region has the DNA TGTGCCAGCTCACCAATCTGGGGCGACGAAGCTTTCTTT.

The chain links TRBV7-3 to TRBJ1-1; maybe TRBD1 (6 bases). Germline V gene sequence: CDR1 SGHTA, CDR2 FQGTGA. This CDR3 comprises 13 residues. Trimming pared 4 bases from V and 3 bases from J, leaving 9 bases between. The CDR3 here is CASSYNRDTEAFF. The CDR3 DNA sequence: TGTGCCAGCAGCTACAACAGGGACACTGAAGCTTTCTTT.

This chain uses TRBV6-6 with TRBJ2-6, with unresolved D. Germline V gene lookup returns CDR1 MNHNY and CDR2 SVGAGI (reference sequence). CDR3 size: 15 residues. V lost 6 bases and J 0 bases, leaving 9 bases between the germline ends. In DNA, the CDR3 is TGTGCCAGCAGCTCTACAGTCTCTGGGGCCAACGTCCTGACTTTC. Residues: CASSSTVSGANVLTF.

The V and J genes are TRBV5-4 and TRBJ2-3; maybe TRBD2 (6 bases). Trimming removed 3 bases from V and 1 base from J, with 21 bases in between. The CDR3 spans 18 residues. Germline V gene data show CDR1 as SGHNT and CDR2 as YYREEE (reference sequence). CDR3 region: CASSSDPSRGIRTDTQYF. Here the CDR3 DNA reads TGTGCCAGCAGCTCAGACCCGTCCCGGGGGATTCGCACAGATACGCAGTATTTT.

The chain carries TRBV18 and TRBJ2-2; unclear D gene. Per the germline V gene, CDR1 is KGHSH and CDR2 is LQKENI. There are 18 residues in the CDR3. Trimming stripped 0 bases from V and 0 bases from J, with 14 bases between. The CDR3 is CASSPPLLRATNTGELFF. CDR3 nucleotide sequence: TGTGCCAGCTCACCACCCCTACTACGCGCGACGAACACCGGGGAGCTGTTTTTT.